One and the same sample provided the 10 T cell receptor beta chains below, sequenced in a study of blood T cell repertoires in COVID-19. Clones were read by immunoSEQ multiplex PCR, and TCRdb kept only the in-frame ones, dropping some. The data hold fewer than 350,000 clones, with around 85% observed a single time. Sample: peripheral blood. The receptors here all came from a woman aged 30 to 39 with COVID-19, enrolled during active disease.

The chain uses TRBV5-1 and TRBJ1-2; 8 bases agree with TRBD1. The CDR3 length is 14 residues. The J segment lost 8 bases and the V segment lost 4 bases, leaving 10 bases of the junction unmatched. Germline values: CDR1 SGHRS, CDR2 YFSETQ. The CDR3 DNA is TGCGCCAGCAGCCCAGGGACAGGAGACCGCGGCTACACCTTC. Its protein is CASSPGTGDRGYTF.

This clone appeared a few times. V usage is TRBV29-1 and J usage is TRBJ2-3; 9 bases fit TRBD2. The V gene end was trimmed by 4 bases and the J gene end by 4 bases; junction bases not matched to a gene: 3. The germline V gene encodes CDR1 SQVTM and CDR2 ANQGSEA. The CDR3 has 13 amino acids. The CDR3 DNA follows: TGCAGCGTTGGGGCGGGGGGGCCAGATACGCAGTATTTT. Protein sequence: CSVGAGGPDTQYF.

V is TRBV7-9 and J is TRBJ2-7; TRBD1 matches 7 bases. With V trimmed by 1 base and J by 0 bases, 3 bases remained unmatched. Germline V lookup: CDR1 SEHNR, CDR2 FQNEAQ (reference sequence). The CDR3 length is 15 residues. CDR3 sequence reads: CASSLDPGGSYEQYF. The CDR3 DNA reads as TGTGCCAGCAGCTTAGACCCAGGGGGCTCCTACGAGCAGTACTTC.

The V gene is TRBV1, the J gene TRBJ2-3; the table's D gene call, TRBD2, was not cross checked with the DNA. TRBV1 constitutes a pseudogene. The CDR3 length is 18 residues. The CDR3 sequence: CTSSQIKTGPGGTDTQYF. The DNA of the CDR3 is TGCACCAGCAGCCAAATCAAGACCGGGCCCGGGGGGACAGATACGCAGTATTTT.

Note on this clone: A junction end diverges from the germline sequence, so it may reflect a read error. The chain links TRBV12-3 or TRBV12-4 to TRBJ1-2; perhaps TRBD1 as D (5 bases). The CDR3 length is 13 residues. CDR3 sequence reads: CASSLDSIYGYTF. The CDR3 DNA reads TGTGCCAGCAGCTTAGACAGCATCTATGGCTACACCTTC.

The chain employs TRBV6-5 and TRBJ1-5; D gene uncertain. V lost 1 base to trimming and J lost 5 bases, with 6 bases between them. The CDR3 consists of 13 residues. Germline V gives CDR1 MNHEY, CDR2 SVGAGI. CDR3 loop: CASSYWRDQPQHF. CDR3 coding DNA: TGTGCCAGCAGTTACTGGAGAGATCAGCCCCAGCATTTT.

The chain combines TRBV13 with TRBJ1-2; TRBD1 matches at 7 bases. The CDR3 contains 16 residues. The germline V gene encodes CDR1 PRHDT and CDR2 FYEKMQ (reference sequence). With V trimmed by 6 bases and J by 2 bases, 12 bases remained unmatched. CDR3 coding DNA: TGTGCCAGCAGTTTACTAGGGGGCGTCGGGAACTATGGCTACACCTTC. Its protein product is CASSLLGGVGNYGYTF.

The chain employs TRBV5-1 and TRBJ2-1, with TRBD1 as a possible D gene (6 bases). Looked up from germline, CDR1 is SGHRS and CDR2 is YFSETQ. Between the trimmed V and J ends, which lost 3 bases and 7 bases, there was a span of 8 bases. The CDR3 covers 12 residues. The CDR3: CASSSGVNEQFF. The CDR3 nucleotides are TGCGCCAGCAGCTCAGGGGTTAATGAGCAGTTCTTC.

In its sample, this clone was seen a few times. This chain joins TRBV7-9 and TRBJ2-5; D is perhaps TRBD1 (6 bases). V lost 0 bases, J lost 2 bases, and 10 bases lay in between. The CDR3 covers 15 residues. The germline V gene has CDR1 SEHNR and CDR2 FQNEAQ (reference sequence). The CDR3 region is CASSLAAGEQETQYF. CDR3 DNA: TGTGCCAGCAGCTTAGCGGCAGGGGAGCAAGAGACCCAGTACTTC. Supplemented by reference TRBV7-9 and TRBJ2-5, the full variable domain reads DTGVSQNPRHKITKRGQNVTFRCDPISEHNRLYWYRQTLGQGPEFLTYFQNEAQLEKSRLLSDRFSAERPKGSFSTLEIQRTEQGDSAMYLCASSLAAGEQETQYFGPGTRLLVL.

The chain has TRBV9 and TRBJ2-7; perhaps TRBD2 as D (5 bases). Germline V gene data show CDR1 as SGDLS and CDR2 as YYNGEE. The V end lost 0 bases, the J end lost 4 bases, and 11 bases lay between the germline ends. This CDR3 spans 14 amino acids. The CDR3 bases are TGTGCCAGCAGCGTAGAGGACTTGGAGTACGAGCAGTACTTC. Amino acid sequence: CASSVEDLEYEQYF.